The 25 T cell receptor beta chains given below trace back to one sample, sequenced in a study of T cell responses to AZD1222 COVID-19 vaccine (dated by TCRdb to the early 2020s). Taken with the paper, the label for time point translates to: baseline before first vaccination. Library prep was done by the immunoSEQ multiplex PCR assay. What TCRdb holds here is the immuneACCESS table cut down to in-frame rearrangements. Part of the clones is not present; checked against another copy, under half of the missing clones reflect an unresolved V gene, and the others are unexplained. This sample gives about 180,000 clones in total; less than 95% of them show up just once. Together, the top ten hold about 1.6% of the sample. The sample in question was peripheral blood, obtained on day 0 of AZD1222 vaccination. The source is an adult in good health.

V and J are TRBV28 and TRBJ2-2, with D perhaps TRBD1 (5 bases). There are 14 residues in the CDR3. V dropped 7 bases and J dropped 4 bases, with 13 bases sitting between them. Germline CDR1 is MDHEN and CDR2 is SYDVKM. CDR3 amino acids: CASTPPDITGELFF. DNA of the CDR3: TGTGCCAGCACCCCCCCGGACATCACCGGGGAGCTGTTTTTT.

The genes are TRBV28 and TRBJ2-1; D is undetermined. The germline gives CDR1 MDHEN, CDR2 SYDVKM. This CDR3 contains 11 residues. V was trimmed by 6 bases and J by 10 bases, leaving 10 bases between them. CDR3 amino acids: CASRNPREQFF. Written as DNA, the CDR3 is TGTGCCAGCAGAAACCCAAGAGAGCAGTTCTTC.

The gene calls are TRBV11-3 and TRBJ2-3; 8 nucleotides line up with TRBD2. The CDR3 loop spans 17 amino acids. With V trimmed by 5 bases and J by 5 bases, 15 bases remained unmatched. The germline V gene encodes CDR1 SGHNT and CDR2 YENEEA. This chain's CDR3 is CASSPGMSAGVKDTQYF. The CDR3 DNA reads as TGTGCCAGCAGCCCCGGTATGTCAGCGGGGGTGAAAGATACGCAGTATTTT.

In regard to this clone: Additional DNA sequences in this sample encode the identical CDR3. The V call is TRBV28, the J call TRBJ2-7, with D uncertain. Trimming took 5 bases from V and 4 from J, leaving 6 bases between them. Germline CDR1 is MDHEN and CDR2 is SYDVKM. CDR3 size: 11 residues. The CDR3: CASSHRYEQYF. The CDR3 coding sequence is TGTGCCAGCAGTCACAGATACGAGCAGTACTTC.

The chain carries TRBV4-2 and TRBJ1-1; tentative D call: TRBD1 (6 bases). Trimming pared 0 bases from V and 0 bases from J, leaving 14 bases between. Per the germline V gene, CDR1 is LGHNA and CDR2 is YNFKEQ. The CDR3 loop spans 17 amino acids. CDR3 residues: CASSQDQVRQVNTEAFF. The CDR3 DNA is TGTGCCAGCAGCCAAGATCAGGTAAGACAGGTGAACACTGAAGCTTTCTTT.

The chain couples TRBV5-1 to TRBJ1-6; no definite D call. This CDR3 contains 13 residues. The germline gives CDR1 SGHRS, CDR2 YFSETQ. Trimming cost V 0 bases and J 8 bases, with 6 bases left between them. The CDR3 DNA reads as TGCGCCAGCAGCTTGGACAGTTATTCACCCCTCCACTTT. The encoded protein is CASSLDSYSPLHF.

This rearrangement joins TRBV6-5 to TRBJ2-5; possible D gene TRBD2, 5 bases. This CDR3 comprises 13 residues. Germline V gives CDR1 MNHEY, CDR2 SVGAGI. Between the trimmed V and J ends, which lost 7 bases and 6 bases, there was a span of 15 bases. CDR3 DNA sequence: TGTGCCAGCACACCGGGAAGTAGCAAGACCCAGTACTTC. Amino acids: CASTPGSSKTQYF.

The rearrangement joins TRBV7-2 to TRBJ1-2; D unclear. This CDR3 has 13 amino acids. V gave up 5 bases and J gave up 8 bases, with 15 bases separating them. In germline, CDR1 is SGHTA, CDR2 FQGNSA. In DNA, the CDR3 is TGTGCCAGCAGCCTCCCGGGCCCGGAAGGCTACACCTTC. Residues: CASSLPGPEGYTF. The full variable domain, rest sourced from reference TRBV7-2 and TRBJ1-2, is GAGVSQSPSNKVTEKGKDVELRCDPISGHTALYWYRQSLGQGLEFLIYFQGNSAPDKSGLPSDRFSAERTGGSVSTLTIQRTQQEDSAVYLCASSLPGPEGYTFGSGTRLTVV.

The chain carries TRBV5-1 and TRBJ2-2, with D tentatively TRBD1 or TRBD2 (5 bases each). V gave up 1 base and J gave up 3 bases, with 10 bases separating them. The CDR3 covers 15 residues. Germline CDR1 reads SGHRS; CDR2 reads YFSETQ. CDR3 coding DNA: TGCGCCAGCAGCTTGATGGGGGTGGACACCGGGGAGCTGTTTTTT. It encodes CASSLMGVDTGELFF.

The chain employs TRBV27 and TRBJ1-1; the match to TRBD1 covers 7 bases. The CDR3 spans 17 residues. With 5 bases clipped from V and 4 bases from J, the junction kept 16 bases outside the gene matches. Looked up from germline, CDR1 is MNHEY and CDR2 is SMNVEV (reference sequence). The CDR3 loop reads CASSPQLRQGRGTEAFF. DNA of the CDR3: TGTGCCAGCAGTCCCCAGTTACGACAGGGTCGGGGCACTGAAGCTTTCTTT.

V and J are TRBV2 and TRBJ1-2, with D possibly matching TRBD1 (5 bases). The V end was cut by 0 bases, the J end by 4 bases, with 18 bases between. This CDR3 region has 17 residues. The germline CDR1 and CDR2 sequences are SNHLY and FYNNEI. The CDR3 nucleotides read TGTGCCAGCAGTGAAGCGCTTCAGGGCCCATGGGGCTATGGCTACACCTTC. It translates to CASSEALQGPWGYGYTF.

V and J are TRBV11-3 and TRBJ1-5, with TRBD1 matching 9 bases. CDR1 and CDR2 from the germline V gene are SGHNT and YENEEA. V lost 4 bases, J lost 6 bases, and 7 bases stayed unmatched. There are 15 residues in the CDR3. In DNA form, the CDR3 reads TGTGCCAGCAGCTCACCACAGGGGGCTCGTCAGCCCCAGCATTTT. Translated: CASSSPQGARQPQHF.

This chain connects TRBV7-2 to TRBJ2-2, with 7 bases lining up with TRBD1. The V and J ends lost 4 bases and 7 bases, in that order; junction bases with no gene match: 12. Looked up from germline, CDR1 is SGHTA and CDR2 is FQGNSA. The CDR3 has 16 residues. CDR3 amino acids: CASSSLGGSLVGELFF. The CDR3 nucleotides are TGTGCCAGCAGCTCTTTAGGGGGCAGCCTCGTCGGGGAGCTGTTTTTT.

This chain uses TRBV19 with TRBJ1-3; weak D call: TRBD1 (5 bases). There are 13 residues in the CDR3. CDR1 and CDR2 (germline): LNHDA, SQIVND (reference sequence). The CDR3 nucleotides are TGTGCGACGAAGGGGAGCTCTGGAAACACCATATATTTT. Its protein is CATKGSSGNTIYF.

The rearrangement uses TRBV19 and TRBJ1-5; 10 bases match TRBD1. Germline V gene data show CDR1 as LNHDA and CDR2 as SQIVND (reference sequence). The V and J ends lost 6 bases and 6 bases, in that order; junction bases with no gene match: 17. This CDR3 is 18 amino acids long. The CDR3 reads CASRSDRDRGLRSQPQHF. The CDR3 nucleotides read TGTGCCAGTAGGTCGGACCGGGACAGGGGTCTAAGAAGTCAGCCCCAGCATTTT. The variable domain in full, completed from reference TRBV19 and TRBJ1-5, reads DGGITQSPKYLFRKEGQNVTLSCEQNLNHDAMYWYRQDPGQGLRLIYYSQIVNDFQKGDIAEGYSVSREKKESFPLTVTSAQKNPTAFYLCASRSDRDRGLRSQPQHFGDGTRLSIL.

CDR3 sequence reads: CASSADRLIYNQPQHF. The CDR3 nucleotides read TGTGCCAGTAGTGCCGACAGACTTATCTACAATCAGCCCCAGCATTTT. The chain combines TRBV19 with TRBJ1-5, with D tentatively TRBD1 (5 bases). Germline assignment: CDR1 LNHDA and CDR2 SQIVND (reference sequence). CDR3 length: 16 residues. V lost 5 bases and J lost 3, with 17 bases in between.

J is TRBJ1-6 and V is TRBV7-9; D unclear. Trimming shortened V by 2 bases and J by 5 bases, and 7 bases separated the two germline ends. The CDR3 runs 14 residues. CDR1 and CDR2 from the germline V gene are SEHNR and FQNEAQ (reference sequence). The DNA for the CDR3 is TGTGCCAGCAGCTTACAGTCCAATAATTCACCCCTCCACTTT. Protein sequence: CASSLQSNNSPLHF.

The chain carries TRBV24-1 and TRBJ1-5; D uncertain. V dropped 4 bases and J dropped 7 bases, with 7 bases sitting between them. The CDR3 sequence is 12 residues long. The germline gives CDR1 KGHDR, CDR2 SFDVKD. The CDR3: CATSEGLQPQHF. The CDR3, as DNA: TGTGCCACCAGTGAGGGCTTGCAGCCCCAGCATTTT.

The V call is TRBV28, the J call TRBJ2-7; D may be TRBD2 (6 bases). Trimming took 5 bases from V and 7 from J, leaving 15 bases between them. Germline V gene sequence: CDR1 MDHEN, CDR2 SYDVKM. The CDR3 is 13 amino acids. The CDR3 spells CASSLLRGWEQYF. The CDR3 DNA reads TGTGCCAGCAGTCTCCTACGGGGGTGGGAGCAGTACTTC.

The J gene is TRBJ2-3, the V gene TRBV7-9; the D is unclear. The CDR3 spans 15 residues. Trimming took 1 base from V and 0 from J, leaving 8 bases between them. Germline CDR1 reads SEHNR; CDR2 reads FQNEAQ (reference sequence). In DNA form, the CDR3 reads TGTGCCAGCAGCTTAGTTCTTTCTAGCACAGATACGCAGTATTTT. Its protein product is CASSLVLSSTDTQYF.

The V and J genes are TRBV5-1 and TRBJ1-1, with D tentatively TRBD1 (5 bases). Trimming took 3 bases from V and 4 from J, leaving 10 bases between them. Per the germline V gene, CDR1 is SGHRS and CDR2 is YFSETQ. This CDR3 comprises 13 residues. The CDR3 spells CASSWGGGTEAFF. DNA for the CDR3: TGCGCCAGCAGCTGGGGTGGGGGCACTGAAGCTTTCTTT.

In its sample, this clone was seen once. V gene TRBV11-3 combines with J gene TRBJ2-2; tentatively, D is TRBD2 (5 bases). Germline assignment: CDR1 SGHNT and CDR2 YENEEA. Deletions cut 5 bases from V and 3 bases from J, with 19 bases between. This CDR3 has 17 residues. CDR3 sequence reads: CASSPRTGRGYTGELFF. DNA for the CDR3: TGTGCCAGCAGCCCCCGGACGGGAAGAGGATACACCGGGGAGCTGTTTTTT. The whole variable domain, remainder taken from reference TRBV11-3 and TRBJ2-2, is EAGVVQSPRYKIIEKKQPVAFWCNPISGHNTLYWYLQNLGQGPELLIRYENEEAVDDSQLPKDRFSAERLKGVDSTLKIQPAELGDSAVYLCASSPRTGRGYTGELFFGEGSRLTVL.

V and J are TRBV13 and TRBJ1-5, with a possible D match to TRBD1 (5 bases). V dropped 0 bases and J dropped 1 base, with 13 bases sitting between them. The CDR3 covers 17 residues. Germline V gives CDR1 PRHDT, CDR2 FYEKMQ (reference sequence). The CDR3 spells CASSLGLMAGSNQPQHF. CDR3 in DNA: TGTGCCAGCAGCTTAGGCCTAATGGCAGGGAGCAATCAGCCCCAGCATTTT. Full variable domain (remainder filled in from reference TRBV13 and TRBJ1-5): AAGVIQSPRHLIKEKRETATLKCYPIPRHDTVYWYQQGPGQDPQFLISFYEKMQSDKGSIPDRFSAQQFSDYHSELNMSSLELGDSALYFCASSLGLMAGSNQPQHFGDGTRLSIL.

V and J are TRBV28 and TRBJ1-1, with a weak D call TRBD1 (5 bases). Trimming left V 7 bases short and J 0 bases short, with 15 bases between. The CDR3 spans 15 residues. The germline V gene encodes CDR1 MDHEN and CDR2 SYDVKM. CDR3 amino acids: CASNPGAPMNTEAFF. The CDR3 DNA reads TGTGCCAGCAACCCCGGGGCACCGATGAACACTGAAGCTTTCTTT.

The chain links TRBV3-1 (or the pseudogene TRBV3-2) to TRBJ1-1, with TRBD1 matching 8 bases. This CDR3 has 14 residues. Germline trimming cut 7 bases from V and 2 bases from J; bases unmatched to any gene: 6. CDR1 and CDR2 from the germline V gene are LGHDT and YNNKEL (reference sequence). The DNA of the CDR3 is TGTGCCAGCACCCTCGACAGGGGAAACACTGAAGCTTTCTTT. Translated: CASTLDRGNTEAFF.